This note documents a single TCR beta chain sequence. No antigen is known for it. This sample stems from a study of post-analysis software for immune sequencing data. Broader study findings: Comparison of patients with controls showed 5 or 6 TRBV segments more frequent in patients, TRBV5-6, TRBV5-1 and TRBV20-1 among them. Samples from one preparation batch, clustered by F measure, grouped strongly together. Compared with controls, patients showed significantly lower normalized Chao1 diversity.

Germline V gene sequence: CDR1 SGHRS, CDR2 YFSETQ. Trimming stripped 4 bases from V and 2 bases from J, with 9 bases between. The CDR3 has 13 amino acids. The library was made from cDNA and included unique molecular identifiers. Researchers reported 400,000 to 550,000 cDNA molecules coming from about 0.98 to 11 million T cells. TCRdb used MiXCR to reprocess the PCR reads, holding one entry per CDR3 protein. Among under 900,000 distinct CDR3 sequences, approximately 50% were seen once, and the ten largest hold approximately 4.4%. J is TRBJ1-1 and V is TRBV5-1; unclear D gene. The TCR was taken from a girl aged 10-17 years with multiple sclerosis. Sequenced input: blood. This chain's CDR3 is CASSLKRNTEAFF. DNA for the CDR3: TGCGCCAGCAGCCTCAAGAGAAACACTGAAGCTTTCTTT.